Detailed here is one TCR beta chain. What it recognizes is unknown. This sample stems from a study of CD8+ T cells in alopecia areata. Across the study: For the treated group, dosing was oral tofacitinib at 5 to 10 mg twice daily. Findings and caveats of the study: Clonality was higher in lesional than normal scalp, especially in alopecia totalis/universalis.

Extraction of RNA preceded its reverse transcription into cDNA, which served as the sequencing template. Clones were sequenced by immunoSEQ multiplex PCR, and TCRdb holds only the in-frame ones, with some missing. The sample carries around 140,000 clones, 58% recorded once. The study team obtained lesional scalp punch biopsies and peripheral blood from alopecia areata patients. T lymphocytes (CD4+ and CD8+) were sorted from PBMCs. This CDR3 spans 11 amino acids. V gave up 6 bases and J gave up 8 bases, with 7 bases separating them. Germline lookup yields CDR1 MNHNY and CDR2 SVGAGI (reference sequence).

The V gene is TRBV6-6, the J gene TRBJ1-4; D gene unclear. The sequenced sample was CD4+ T cells sorted from blood, obtained at week 0. The source of this sequence is a human donor with alopecia areata. This CDR3 is CASSRVEKLFF. The CDR3 nucleotides read TGTGCCAGCAGCCGGGTCGAAAAACTGTTTTTT.